This T cell receptor (beta chain) was captured by sequencing in a study of shared clonotypes between healthy human individuals. Overall study: With ages of 18 to 49, the donors were a couple of women and a few men. Study-wide results and limits: Relative to clonotypes present in all four donors, those not shared had lower generation probabilities.

Per germline, CDR1 SGHKS and CDR2 YYEKEE (reference sequence). Trimming removed 2 bases from V and 0 bases from J; junction bases left unmatched: 7. There are 16 residues in the CDR3. Points on this clone: Antigen unknown.

In the original workflow: Without quality scores, immunoSEQ junctional reads could not be filtered like full-length reads. Sequencing was performed with immunoSEQ multiplex PCR; in TCRdb, only in-frame clones are kept and a portion is missing. The DNA was the basis for D and trimming; V, J and clone size are from that table. This sample has more than 1 million clones; around three quarters occur once, and the top ten carry more than 0.5%. The receptor's source is a man aged 18 to 29 in good health. Some clones in this sample may be carry-over from other donors' samples. Source material: memory CD4+ T cells from PBMCs. Subset noted: CD45RA-negative fraction. The chain employs TRBV5-5 and TRBJ2-7; 8 nucleotides align to TRBD1. The CDR3 region is CASSFMTGAFSYEQYF. CDR3 nucleotides: TGTGCCAGCAGCTTCATGACAGGGGCCTTCTCCTACGAGCAGTACTTC.